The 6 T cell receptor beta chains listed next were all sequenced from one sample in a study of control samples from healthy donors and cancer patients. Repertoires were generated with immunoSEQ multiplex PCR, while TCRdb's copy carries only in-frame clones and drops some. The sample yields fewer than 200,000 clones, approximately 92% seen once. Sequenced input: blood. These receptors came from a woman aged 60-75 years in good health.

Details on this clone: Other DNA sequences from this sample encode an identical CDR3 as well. CDR3 in DNA: TGTGCCAGCAATGAGGGACTAGCGGGGGTGGGGCCAGATACGCAGTATTTT. Translation: CASNEGLAGVGPDTQYF. The V gene is TRBV2, the J gene TRBJ2-3; 14 bases align to TRBD2. CDR3 length equals 17 residues. J gave up 4 bases and V 7 bases, and 10 bases lay outside the gene matches. Germline V gene lookup returns CDR1 SNHLY and CDR2 FYNNEI. The full variable domain, in which reference TRBV2 and TRBJ2-3 provide the parts outside the CDR3, is EPEVTQTPSHQVTQMGQEVILRCVPISNHLYFYWYRQILGQKVEFLVSFYNNEISEKSEIFDDQFSVERPDGSNFTLKIRSTKLEDSAMYFCASNEGLAGVGPDTQYFGPGTRLTVL.

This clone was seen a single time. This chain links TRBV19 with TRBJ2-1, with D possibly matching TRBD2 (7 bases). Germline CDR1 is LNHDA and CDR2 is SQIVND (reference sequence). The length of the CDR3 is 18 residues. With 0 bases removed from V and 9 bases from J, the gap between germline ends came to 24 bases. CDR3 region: CASSIDAPGAGAYGEQFF. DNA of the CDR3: TGTGCCAGTAGTATAGACGCCCCCGGGGCGGGGGCTTATGGTGAGCAGTTCTTC.

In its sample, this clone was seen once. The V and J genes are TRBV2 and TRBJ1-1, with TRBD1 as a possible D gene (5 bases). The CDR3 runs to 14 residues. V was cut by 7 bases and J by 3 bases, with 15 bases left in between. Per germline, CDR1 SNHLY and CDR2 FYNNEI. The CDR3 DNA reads TGTGCCAGCACCCGCCCCGGGACTCACACTGAAGCTTTCTTT. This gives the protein CASTRPGTHTEAFF.

Here the CDR3 reads CASSLAGGTDTQYF. The CDR3 bases are TGCGCCAGCAGCCTGGCAGGGGGCACAGATACGCAGTATTTT. This chain connects TRBV4-3 to TRBJ2-3; the D gene is possibly TRBD1 (6 bases). V was pared by 4 bases and J by 1 base, with 9 bases between. Germline V CDR1 and CDR2: LGHNA, YSLEER. The CDR3 is 14 residues long.

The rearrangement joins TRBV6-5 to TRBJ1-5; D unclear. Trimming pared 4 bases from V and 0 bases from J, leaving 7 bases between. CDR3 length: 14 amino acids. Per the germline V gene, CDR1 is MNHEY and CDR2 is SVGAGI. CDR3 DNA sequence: TGTGCCAGCAGTTCCAGAAATAGCAATCAGCCCCAGCATTTT. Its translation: CASSSRNSNQPQHF.

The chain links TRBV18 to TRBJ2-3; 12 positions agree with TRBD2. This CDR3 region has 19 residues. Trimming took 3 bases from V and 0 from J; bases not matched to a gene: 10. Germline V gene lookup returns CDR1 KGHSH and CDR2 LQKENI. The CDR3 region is CASSPLASGGAYSTDTQYF. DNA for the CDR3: TGTGCCAGCTCACCCCTCGCTAGCGGGGGGGCCTATAGCACAGATACGCAGTATTTT. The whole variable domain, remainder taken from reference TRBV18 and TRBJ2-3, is NAGVMQNPRHLVRRRGQEARLRCSPMKGHSHVYWYRQLPEEGLKFMVYLQKENIIDESGMPKERFSAEFPKEGPSILRIQQVVRGDSAAYFCASSPLASGGAYSTDTQYFGPGTRLTVL.